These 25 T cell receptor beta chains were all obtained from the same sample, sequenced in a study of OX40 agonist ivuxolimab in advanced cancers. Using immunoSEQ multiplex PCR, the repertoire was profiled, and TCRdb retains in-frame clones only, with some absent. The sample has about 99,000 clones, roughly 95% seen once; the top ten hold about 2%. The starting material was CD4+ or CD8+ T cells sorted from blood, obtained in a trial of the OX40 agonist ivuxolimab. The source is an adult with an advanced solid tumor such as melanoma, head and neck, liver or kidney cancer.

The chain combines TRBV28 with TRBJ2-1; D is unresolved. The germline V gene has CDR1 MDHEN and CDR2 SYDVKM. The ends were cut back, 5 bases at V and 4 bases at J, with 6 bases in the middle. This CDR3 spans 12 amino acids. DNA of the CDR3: TGTGCCAGCAGTGGAAGATACAATGAGCAGTTCTTC. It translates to CASSGRYNEQFF.

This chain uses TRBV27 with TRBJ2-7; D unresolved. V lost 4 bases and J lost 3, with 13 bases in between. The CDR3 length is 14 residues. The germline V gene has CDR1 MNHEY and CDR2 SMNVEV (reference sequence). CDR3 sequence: CASSSRSVHYEQYF. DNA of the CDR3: TGTGCCAGCAGTTCACGGTCCGTGCACTACGAGCAGTACTTC.

The DNA for the CDR3 is TGTGCCAGCAGCCACGGGACAGGGGGAAACACTGAAGCTTTCTTT. It specifies CASSHGTGGNTEAFF. The J gene is TRBJ1-1, the V gene TRBV7-9; 11 bases match TRBD1. The germline V gene encodes CDR1 SEHNR and CDR2 FQNEAQ (reference sequence). V was pared by 5 bases and J by 2 bases, with 4 bases of the junction left unmatched. The CDR3 extends over 15 amino acids.

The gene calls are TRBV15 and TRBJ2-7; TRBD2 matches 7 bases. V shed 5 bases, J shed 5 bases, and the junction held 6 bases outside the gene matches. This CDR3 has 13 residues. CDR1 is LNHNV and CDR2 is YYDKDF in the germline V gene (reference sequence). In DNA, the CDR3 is TGTGCCACCAGCGGGAGGGCCAGCGACGAGCAGTACTTC. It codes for CATSGRASDEQYF.

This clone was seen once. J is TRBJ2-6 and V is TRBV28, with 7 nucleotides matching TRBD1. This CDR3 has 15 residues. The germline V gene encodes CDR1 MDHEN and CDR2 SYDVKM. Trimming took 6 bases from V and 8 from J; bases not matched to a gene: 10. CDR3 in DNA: TGTGCCAGCAGCCCTGATACAGGGGACCCCAACGTCCTGACTTTC. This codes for CASSPDTGDPNVLTF.

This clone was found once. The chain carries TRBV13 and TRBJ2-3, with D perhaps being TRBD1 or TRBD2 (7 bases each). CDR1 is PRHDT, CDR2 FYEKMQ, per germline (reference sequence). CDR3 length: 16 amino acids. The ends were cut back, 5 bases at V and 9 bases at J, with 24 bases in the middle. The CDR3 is CASSPRLAGGYETQYF. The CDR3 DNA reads TGTGCCAGCAGCCCGAGACTAGCAGGGGGGTACGAGACGCAGTATTTT.

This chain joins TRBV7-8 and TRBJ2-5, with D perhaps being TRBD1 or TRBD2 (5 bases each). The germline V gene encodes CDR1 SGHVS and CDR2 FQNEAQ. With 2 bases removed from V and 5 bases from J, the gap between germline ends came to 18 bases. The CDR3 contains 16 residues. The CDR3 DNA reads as TGTGCCAGCAGCTTATTGGTCGGGGCCCGCGGGGAGACCCAGTACTTC. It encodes CASSLLVGARGETQYF.

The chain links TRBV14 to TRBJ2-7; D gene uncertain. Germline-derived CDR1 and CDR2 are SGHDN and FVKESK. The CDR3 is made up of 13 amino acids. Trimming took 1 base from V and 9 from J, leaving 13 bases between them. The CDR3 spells CASSQVTRVGQYF. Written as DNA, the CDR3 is TGTGCCAGCAGCCAAGTGACACGGGTAGGGCAGTACTTC. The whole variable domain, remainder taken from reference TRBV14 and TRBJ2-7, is EAGVTQFPSHSVIEKGQTVTLRCDPISGHDNLYWYRRVMGKEIKFLLHFVKESKQDESGMPNNRFLAERTGGTYSTLKVQPAELEDSGVYFCASSQVTRVGQYFGPGTRLTVT.

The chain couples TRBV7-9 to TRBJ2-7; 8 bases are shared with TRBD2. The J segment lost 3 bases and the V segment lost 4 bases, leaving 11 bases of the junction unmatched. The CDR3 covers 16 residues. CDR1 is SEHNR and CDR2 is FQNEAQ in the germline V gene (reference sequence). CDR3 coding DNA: TGTGCCAGCAGCTACGACCCATTGACTAGCGACTACGAGCAGTACTTC. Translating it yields CASSYDPLTSDYEQYF.

The CDR3 DNA sequence: TGTGCCAGCAGCCAATGGGAGGGGACGATAAGTTATGGCTACACCTTC. Protein product: CASSQWEGTISYGYTF. The chain links TRBV16 to TRBJ1-2, with a tentative D call TRBD1 (5 bases). Per germline, CDR1 KGHSY and CDR2 FQNENV. Trimming removed 1 base at V and 5 bases at J, with 17 bases between. This CDR3 spans 16 amino acids.

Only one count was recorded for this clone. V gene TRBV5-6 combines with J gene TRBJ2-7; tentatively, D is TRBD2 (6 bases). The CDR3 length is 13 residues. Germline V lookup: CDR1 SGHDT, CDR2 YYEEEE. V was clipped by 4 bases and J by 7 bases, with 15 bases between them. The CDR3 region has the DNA TGTGCCAGCAGCCACCCCCGGGGGTGGGAGCAGTACTTC. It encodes CASSHPRGWEQYF.

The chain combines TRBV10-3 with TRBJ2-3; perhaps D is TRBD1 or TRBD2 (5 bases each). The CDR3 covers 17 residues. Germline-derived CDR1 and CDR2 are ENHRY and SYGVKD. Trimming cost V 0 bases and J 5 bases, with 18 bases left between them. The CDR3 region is CAISESDYRPAQDTQYF. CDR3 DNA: TGTGCCATCAGTGAGTCTGACTACAGGCCAGCACAAGATACGCAGTATTTT.

The CDR3 nucleotides are TGTGCCAGCAGCTTAGCGGTTGGGGGCCAGAACACCGGGGAGCTGTTTTTT. It specifies CASSLAVGGQNTGELFF. The chain uses TRBV7-6 and TRBJ2-2; the D gene is possibly TRBD1 (6 bases). CDR3 length: 17 amino acids. Trimming shortened V by 0 bases and J by 1 base, and 12 bases separated the two germline ends. Germline V gene data show CDR1 as SGHVS and CDR2 as FNYEAQ.

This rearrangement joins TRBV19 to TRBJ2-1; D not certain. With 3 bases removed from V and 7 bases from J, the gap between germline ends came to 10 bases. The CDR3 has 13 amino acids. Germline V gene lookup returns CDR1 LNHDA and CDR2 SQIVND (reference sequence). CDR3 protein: CASSIRAANEQFF. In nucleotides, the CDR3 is TGTGCCAGTAGTATTAGGGCAGCAAATGAGCAGTTCTTC. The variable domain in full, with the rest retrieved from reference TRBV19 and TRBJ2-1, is DGGITQSPKYLFRKEGQNVTLSCEQNLNHDAMYWYRQDPGQGLRLIYYSQIVNDFQKGDIAEGYSVSREKKESFPLTVTSAQKNPTAFYLCASSIRAANEQFFGPGTRLTVL.

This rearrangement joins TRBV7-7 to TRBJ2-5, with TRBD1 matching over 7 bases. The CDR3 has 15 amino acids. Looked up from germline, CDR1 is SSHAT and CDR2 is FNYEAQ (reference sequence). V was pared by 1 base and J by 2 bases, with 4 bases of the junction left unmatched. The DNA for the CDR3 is TGTGCCAGCAGCTTAGTGCTGGGACAGCAAGAGACCCAGTACTTC. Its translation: CASSLVLGQQETQYF.

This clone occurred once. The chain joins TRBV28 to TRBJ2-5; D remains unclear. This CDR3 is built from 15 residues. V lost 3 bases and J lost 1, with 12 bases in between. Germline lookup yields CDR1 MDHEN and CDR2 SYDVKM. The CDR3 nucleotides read TGTGCCAGCAGTTTCCATCTGGGCTTCCAAGAGACCCAGTACTTC. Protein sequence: CASSFHLGFQETQYF.

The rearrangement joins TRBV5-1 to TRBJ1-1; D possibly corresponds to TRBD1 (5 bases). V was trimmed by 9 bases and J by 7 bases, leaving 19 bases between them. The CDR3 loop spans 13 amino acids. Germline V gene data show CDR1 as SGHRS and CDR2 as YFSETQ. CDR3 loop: CATAGDGDSEAFF. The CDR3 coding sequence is TGCGCCACCGCGGGGGACGGTGACAGTGAAGCTTTCTTT.

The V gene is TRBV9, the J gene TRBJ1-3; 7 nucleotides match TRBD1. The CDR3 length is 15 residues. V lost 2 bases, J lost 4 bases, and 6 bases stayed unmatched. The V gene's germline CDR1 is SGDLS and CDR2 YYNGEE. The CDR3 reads CASSVEGAWGNTIYF. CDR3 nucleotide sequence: TGTGCCAGCAGCGTGGAGGGGGCCTGGGGAAACACCATATATTTT.

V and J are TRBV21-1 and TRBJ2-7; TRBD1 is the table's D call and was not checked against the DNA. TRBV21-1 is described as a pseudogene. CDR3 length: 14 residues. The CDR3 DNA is TGTGCCAGCAGCTCATCCCAGGGGGTGGACGAGCAGTACTTC. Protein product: CASSSSQGVDEQYF.

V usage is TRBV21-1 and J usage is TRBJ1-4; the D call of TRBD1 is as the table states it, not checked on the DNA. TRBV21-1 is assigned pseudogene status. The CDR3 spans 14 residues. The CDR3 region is CASTQQGTNEKLFF. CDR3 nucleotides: TGTGCCAGCACCCAACAGGGCACTAATGAAAAACTGTTTTTT.

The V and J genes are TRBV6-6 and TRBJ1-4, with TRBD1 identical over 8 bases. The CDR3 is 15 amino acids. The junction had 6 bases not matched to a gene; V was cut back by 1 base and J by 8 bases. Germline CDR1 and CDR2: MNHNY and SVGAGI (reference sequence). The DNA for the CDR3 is TGTGCCAGCAGTTACTTATCAGGGGGCTGGGAAAAACTGTTTTTT. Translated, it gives CASSYLSGGWEKLFF.

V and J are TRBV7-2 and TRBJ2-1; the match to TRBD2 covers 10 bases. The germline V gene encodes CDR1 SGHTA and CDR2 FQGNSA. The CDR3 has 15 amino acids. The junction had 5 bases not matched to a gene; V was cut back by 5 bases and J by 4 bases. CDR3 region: CASSHSGRLYNEQFF. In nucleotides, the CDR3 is TGTGCCAGCAGCCATAGCGGGAGGCTATACAATGAGCAGTTCTTC.

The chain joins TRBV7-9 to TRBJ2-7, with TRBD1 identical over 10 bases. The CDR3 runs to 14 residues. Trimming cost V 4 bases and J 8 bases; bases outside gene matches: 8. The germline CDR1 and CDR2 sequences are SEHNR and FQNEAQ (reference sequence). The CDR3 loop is CASSSRDRGKQQYF. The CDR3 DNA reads TGTGCCAGCAGCTCCCGGGACAGGGGCAAACAGCAGTACTTC.

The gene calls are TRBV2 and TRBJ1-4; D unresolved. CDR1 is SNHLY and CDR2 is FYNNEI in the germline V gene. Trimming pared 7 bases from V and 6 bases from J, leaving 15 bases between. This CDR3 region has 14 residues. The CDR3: CASNDIFGYEKLFF. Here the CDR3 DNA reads TGTGCCAGCAATGACATATTCGGCTATGAAAAACTGTTTTTT.

CDR3 coding DNA: TGTGCCAGCAGCTTGGCACAGGCGCCCTACGAGCAGTACTTC. It codes for CASSLAQAPYEQYF. The chain carries TRBV5-4 and TRBJ2-7; tentatively, D is TRBD1 (5 bases). V shed 0 bases and J shed 2 bases, with 9 bases lying between them. Germline V gene lookup returns CDR1 SGHNT and CDR2 YYREEE (reference sequence). This CDR3 is 14 amino acids long.